The 20 T cell receptor beta chains given below trace back to one sample, sequenced in a study of CD8 T cells in Susac syndrome. Random-hexamer reverse transcription was applied to roughly 0.5 to 1 ug RNA. TCRdb reanalysed the immunoSEQ multiplex PCR reads using MiXCR and keeps one entry per CDR3 protein. The sample lists about 430,000 distinct CDR3 sequences, around 83% occurring once. Input material: CD8+ T cells from PBMCs. All receptors come from a human donor with multiple sclerosis.

A few counts support this clonotype. The chain has TRBV12-3 or TRBV12-4 and TRBJ2-1; TRBD2 aligns across 11 bases. The CDR3 consists of 15 residues. Losses at the gene ends were 6 bases for V and 6 bases for J; bases not matched to a gene: 7. CDR3 coding DNA: TGTGCCAGCAGCCAGGGACTAGCGGAGCTCAATGAGCAGTTCTTC. Translated: CASSQGLAELNEQFF.

This chain joins TRBV1 and TRBJ1-1; the table's D call, TRBD1, has no DNA check behind it. TRBV1 is annotated as a pseudogene. This CDR3 is built from 17 residues. The CDR3 DNA reads TGCACCAGCAAAAAACCGGGACAGGGGGGTCGGCGTACTGAAGCTTTCTTT. Amino acid sequence: CTSKKPGQGGRRTEAFF.

The V gene is TRBV2, the J gene TRBJ2-7, with no clear D. Germline CDR1 reads SNHLY; CDR2 reads FYNNEI. The CDR3 is 16 residues long. The V end lost 3 bases, the J end lost 3 bases, and 18 bases lay between the germline ends. This CDR3 reads CASSDLTDGTDYEQYF. The CDR3 bases are TGTGCCAGCAGTGATTTGACGGACGGTACAGACTACGAGCAGTACTTC.

The rearrangement uses TRBV4-1 and TRBJ2-1; 15 bases align to TRBD2. Losses at the gene ends were 4 bases for V and 8 bases for J; bases not matched to a gene: 12. There are 18 residues in the CDR3. CDR1 is MGHRA, CDR2 YSYEKL, per germline. The CDR3 spells CASSPGLAGGPSWDEQFF. The CDR3 DNA follows: TGCGCCAGCAGCCCCGGACTAGCGGGAGGGCCCTCTTGGGATGAGCAGTTCTTC.

V is TRBV5-1 and J is TRBJ2-1, with 10 positions matching TRBD2. The CDR3 sequence is 16 residues long. The V gene end was trimmed by 1 base and the J gene end by 9 bases; junction bases not matched to a gene: 10. The V gene's germline CDR1 is SGHRS and CDR2 YFSETQ. CDR3 sequence (DNA): TGCGCCAGCAGCTTGTACCCAGAGCGGGAGGGCGGTGAGCAGTTCTTC. It is translated as CASSLYPEREGGEQFF.

This chain links TRBV27 with TRBJ1-5, with D unresolved. The CDR3 sequence is 13 residues long. Deletions cut 4 bases from V and 9 bases from J, with 13 bases between. CDR1 MNHEY and CDR2 SMNVEV come from the germline V gene (reference sequence). The CDR3, as DNA: TGTGCCAGCAGTTCTACCGGGGTTTTGCCCCAGCATTTT. This encodes CASSSTGVLPQHF.

The rearrangement joins TRBV20-1 to TRBJ2-1, with TRBD2 matching 7 bases. CDR3 length: 16 residues. Trimming removed 0 bases from V and 1 base from J; junction bases left unmatched: 6. CDR1 DFQATT and CDR2 SNEGSKA come from the germline V gene (reference sequence). CDR3 residues: CSARDMDGRSYNEQFF. DNA for the CDR3: TGCAGTGCTAGAGATATGGACGGGAGGTCCTACAATGAGCAGTTCTTC.

The chain uses TRBV4-1 and TRBJ2-5; TRBD1 agrees at 7 bases. Germline loops: CDR1 MGHRA, CDR2 YSYEKL. The ends lost 0 bases at V and 0 bases at J; junction bases unmatched: 7. The CDR3 is 17 amino acids. The CDR3 DNA reads as TGCGCCAGCAGCCAAGATCCGGGACAGAAGTACCAAGAGACCCAGTACTTC. Translating it yields CASSQDPGQKYQETQYF.

CDR3: CASTFPRGGTNTGELFF. CDR3 DNA sequence: TGTGCCAGCACCTTCCCTCGGGGGGGAACCAACACCGGGGAGCTGTTTTTT. This rearrangement joins TRBV6-1 to TRBJ2-2; 8 positions agree with TRBD2. There are 17 residues in the CDR3. Trimming took 7 bases from V and 2 from J; bases not matched to a gene: 12. Germline V gene data show CDR1 as MNHNS and CDR2 as SASEGT.

V and J are TRBV6-5 and TRBJ1-1; D is unclear. This CDR3 comprises 9 residues. The germline V and J ends were trimmed by 8 bases and 11 bases, with 9 bases remaining between them. Germline CDR1 and CDR2: MNHEY and SVGAGI. The DNA for the CDR3 is TGTGCCAGCGGTAGCCCGGCTTTCTTT. It specifies CASGSPAFF.

This chain links TRBV7-6 with TRBJ2-3, with a weak D call TRBD1 (5 bases). This CDR3 contains 14 residues. V was shortened by 2 bases and J by 2 bases, with 8 bases between the two germline ends. CDR1 is SGHVS, CDR2 FNYEAQ, per germline. The chain's CDR3 is CASSLYRTTDTQYF. CDR3 nucleotides: TGTGCCAGCAGCTTATACAGGACCACAGATACGCAGTATTTT. The complete variable domain, with remaining parts taken from reference TRBV7-6 and TRBJ2-3, reads GAGVSQSPRYKVTKRGQDVALRCDPISGHVSLYWYRQALGQGPEFLTYFNYEAQQDKSGLPNDRFSAERPEGSISTLTIQRTEQRDSAMYRCASSLYRTTDTQYFGPGTRLTVL.

The V call is TRBV5-1, the J call TRBJ2-7; perhaps TRBD2 as D (6 bases). The CDR3 length is 14 residues. Germline loops: CDR1 SGHRS, CDR2 YFSETQ. Trimming stripped 1 base from V and 1 base from J, with 9 bases between. The CDR3 reads CASSLSLASYEQYF. CDR3 DNA: TGCGCCAGCAGCTTGAGCCTAGCGTCCTACGAGCAGTACTTC. Filled out from reference TRBV5-1 and TRBJ2-7, the complete variable domain reads KAGVTQTPRYLIKTRGQQVTLSCSPISGHRSVSWYQQTPGQGLQFLFEYFSETQRNKGNFPGRFSGRQFSNSRSEMNVSTLELGDSALYLCASSLSLASYEQYFGPGTRLTVT.

The CDR3 DNA sequence: TGCAGCGTTGACCCGGTGGGCGGGGGTTACAATGAGCAGTTCTTC. This codes for CSVDPVGGGYNEQFF. This sequence joins TRBV29-1 and TRBJ2-1; 7 nucleotides line up with TRBD2. The ends lost 3 bases at V and 4 bases at J; junction bases unmatched: 9. Germline V gene lookup returns CDR1 SQVTM and CDR2 ANQGSEA. The CDR3 loop spans 15 amino acids.

The rearrangement links TRBV2 to TRBJ1-4; D is ambiguous. The V and J ends lost 6 bases and 12 bases respectively, with 17 bases between them. CDR1 is SNHLY and CDR2 is FYNNEI in the germline V gene. The CDR3 has 13 residues. CDR3 amino acids: CASSLYPQEELFF. In DNA, the CDR3 is TGTGCCAGCAGCCTATACCCTCAGGAGGAACTGTTTTTT.

The rearrangement uses TRBV7-2 and TRBJ2-7; D gene uncertain. This CDR3 is built from 12 residues. V was shortened by 5 bases and J by 6 bases, with 11 bases between the two germline ends. CDR1 and CDR2 from the germline V gene are SGHTA and FQGNSA. This CDR3 is CASSPSSSEQYF. CDR3 coding DNA: TGTGCCAGCAGCCCTAGTTCCAGCGAGCAGTACTTC. The full variable domain, with the rest looked up from reference TRBV7-2 and TRBJ2-7, is GAGVSQSPSNKVTEKGKDVELRCDPISGHTALYWYRQSLGQGLEFLIYFQGNSAPDKSGLPSDRFSAERTGGSVSTLTIQRTQQEDSAVYLCASSPSSSEQYFGPGTRLTVT.

This chain uses TRBV6-1 with TRBJ2-3; D uncertain. The CDR3 has 12 amino acids. The V and J ends lost 5 bases and 4 bases respectively, with 7 bases between them. Germline CDR1 MNHNS, CDR2 SASEGT. The CDR3, as DNA: TGTGCCAGCAGTTTACCTGCAGATACGCAGTATTTT. It yields the protein CASSLPADTQYF.

V and J are TRBV20-1 and TRBJ2-7; a weak D match, TRBD2 (6 bases). Germline assignment: CDR1 DFQATT and CDR2 SNEGSKA (reference sequence). Trimming removed 2 bases from V and 0 bases from J, with 8 bases in between. There are 13 residues in the CDR3. CDR3 nucleotide sequence: TGCAGTGCTAGAACTAGCACCTCCTACGAGCAGTACTTC. Amino acids: CSARTSTSYEQYF.

A remark on this clonotype: Since the CDR3 does not end with the conserved phenylalanine or tryptophan, this likely comes from a read error. The CDR3 sequence: CASSFGLAGETQYL. CDR3 sequence (DNA): TGTGCCAGCAGTTTTGGGCTAGCGGGAGAGACCCAGTACCTC. V usage is TRBV27 and J usage is TRBJ2-5; 8 bases match TRBD2. The germline V gene encodes CDR1 MNHEY and CDR2 SMNVEV (reference sequence). The V and J ends lost 3 bases and 4 bases, in that order; junction bases with no gene match: 4. This CDR3 is built from 14 residues.

CDR3 in amino acids: CASSLMGQAEGNTIYF. CDR3 nucleotides: TGTGCCAGCAGCTTGATGGGACAGGCGGAAGGAAACACCATATATTTT. J is TRBJ1-3 and V is TRBV5-6; 8 bases line up with TRBD1. V lost 1 base to trimming and J lost 4 bases; unmatched junction nucleotides: 7. Looked up from germline, CDR1 is SGHDT and CDR2 is YYEEEE. This CDR3 contains 16 residues.

The genes are TRBV6-2 or TRBV6-3 and TRBJ2-1; D may match TRBD1 or TRBD2 (6 bases each). V dropped 0 bases and J dropped 7 bases, with 19 bases sitting between them. From germline, CDR1 is MNHEY and CDR2 SVGEGT. The CDR3 has 17 amino acids. This CDR3 is CASSYSTEGGPRNEQFF. Written as DNA, the CDR3 is TGTGCCAGCAGTTACTCGACGGAGGGGGGCCCTAGGAATGAGCAGTTCTTC.